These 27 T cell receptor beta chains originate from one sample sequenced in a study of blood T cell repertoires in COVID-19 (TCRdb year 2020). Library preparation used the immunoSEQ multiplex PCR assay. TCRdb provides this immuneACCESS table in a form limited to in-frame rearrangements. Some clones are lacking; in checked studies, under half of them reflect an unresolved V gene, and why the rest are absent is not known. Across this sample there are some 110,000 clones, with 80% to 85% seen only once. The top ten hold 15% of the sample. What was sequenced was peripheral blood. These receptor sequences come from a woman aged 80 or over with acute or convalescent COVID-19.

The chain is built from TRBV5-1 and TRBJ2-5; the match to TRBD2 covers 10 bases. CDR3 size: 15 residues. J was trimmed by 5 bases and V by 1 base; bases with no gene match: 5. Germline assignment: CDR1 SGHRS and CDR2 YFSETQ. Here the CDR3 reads CASSLQAGGGETQYF. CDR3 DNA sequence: TGCGCCAGCAGCTTGCAAGCGGGAGGGGGGGAGACCCAGTACTTC.

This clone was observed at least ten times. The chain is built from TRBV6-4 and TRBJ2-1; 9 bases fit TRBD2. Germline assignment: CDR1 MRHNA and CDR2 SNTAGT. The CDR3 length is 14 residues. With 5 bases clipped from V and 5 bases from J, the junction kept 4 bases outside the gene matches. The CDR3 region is CASSPGTSHNEQFF. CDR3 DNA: TGTGCCAGCAGTCCCGGGACTAGCCACAATGAGCAGTTCTTC.

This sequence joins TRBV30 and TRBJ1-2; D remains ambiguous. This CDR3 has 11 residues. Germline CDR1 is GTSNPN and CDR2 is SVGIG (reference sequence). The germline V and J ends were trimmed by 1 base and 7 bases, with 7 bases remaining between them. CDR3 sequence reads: CAWSASRGYTF. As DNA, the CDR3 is TGTGCCTGGAGTGCGTCTCGTGGCTACACCTTC.

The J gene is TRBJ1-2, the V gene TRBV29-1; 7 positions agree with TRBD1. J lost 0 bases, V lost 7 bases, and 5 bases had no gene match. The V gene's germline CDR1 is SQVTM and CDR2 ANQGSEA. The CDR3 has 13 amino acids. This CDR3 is CSARQGANYGYTF. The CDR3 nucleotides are TGCAGCGCCCGACAGGGAGCTAACTATGGCTACACCTTC.

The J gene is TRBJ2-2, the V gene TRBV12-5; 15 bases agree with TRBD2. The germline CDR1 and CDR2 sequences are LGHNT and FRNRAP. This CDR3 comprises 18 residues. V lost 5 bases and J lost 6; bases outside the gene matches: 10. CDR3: CASGTAGLAGGGAGELFF. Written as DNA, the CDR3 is TGTGCTAGTGGTACCGCGGGACTAGCGGGAGGTGGGGCCGGGGAGCTGTTTTTT.

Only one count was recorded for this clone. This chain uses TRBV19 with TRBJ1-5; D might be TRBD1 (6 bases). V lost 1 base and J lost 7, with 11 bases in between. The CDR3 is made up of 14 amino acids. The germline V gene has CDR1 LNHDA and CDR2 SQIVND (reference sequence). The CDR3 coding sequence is TGTGCCAGTAGTATAGGGAACAGGGACCAGCCCCAGCATTTT. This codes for CASSIGNRDQPQHF.

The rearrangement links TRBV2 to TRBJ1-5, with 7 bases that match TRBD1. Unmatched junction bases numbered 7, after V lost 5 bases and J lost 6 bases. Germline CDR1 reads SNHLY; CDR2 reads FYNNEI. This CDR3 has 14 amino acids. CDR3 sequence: CASSRQGSGQPQHF. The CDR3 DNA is TGTGCCAGCAGTCGACAGGGATCCGGTCAGCCCCAGCATTTT.

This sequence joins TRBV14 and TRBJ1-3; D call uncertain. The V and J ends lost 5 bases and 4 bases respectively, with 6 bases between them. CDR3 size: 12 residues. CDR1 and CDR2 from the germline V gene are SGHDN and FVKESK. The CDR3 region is CASSYLGNTIYF. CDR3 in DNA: TGTGCCAGCAGCTATCTCGGAAACACCATATATTTT.

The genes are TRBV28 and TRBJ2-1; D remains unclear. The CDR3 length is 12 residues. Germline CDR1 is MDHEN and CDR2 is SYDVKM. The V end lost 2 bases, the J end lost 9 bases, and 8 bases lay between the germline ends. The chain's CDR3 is CASSLQVGEQFF. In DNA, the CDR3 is TGTGCCAGCAGTTTACAGGTTGGTGAGCAGTTCTTC.

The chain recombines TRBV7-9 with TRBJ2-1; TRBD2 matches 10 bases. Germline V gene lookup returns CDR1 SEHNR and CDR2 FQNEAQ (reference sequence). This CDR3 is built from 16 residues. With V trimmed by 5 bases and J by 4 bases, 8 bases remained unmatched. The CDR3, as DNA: TGTGCCAGCAGCCCCCGTCCAGCGGGAGGGTACAATGAGCAGTTCTTC. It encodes CASSPRPAGGYNEQFF.

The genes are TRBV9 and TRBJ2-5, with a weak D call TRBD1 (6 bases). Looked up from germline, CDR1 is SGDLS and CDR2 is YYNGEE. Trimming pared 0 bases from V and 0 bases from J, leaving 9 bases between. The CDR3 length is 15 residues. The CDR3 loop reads CASSVATGHQETQYF. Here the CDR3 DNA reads TGTGCCAGCAGCGTAGCTACAGGGCACCAAGAGACCCAGTACTTC. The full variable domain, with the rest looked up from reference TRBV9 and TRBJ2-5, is DSGVTQTPKHLITATGQRVTLRCSPRSGDLSVYWYQQSLDQGLQFLIQYYNGEERAKGNILERFSAQQFPDLHSELNLSSLELGDSALYFCASSVATGHQETQYFGPGTRLLVL.

CDR3: CASSLIGGPGAHTF. In DNA, the CDR3 is TGTGCCAGCAGCTTAATAGGTGGGCCGGGAGCTCACACCTTC. The chain joins TRBV7-2 to TRBJ1-2; D uncertain. V gave up 2 bases and J gave up 12 bases, with 19 bases separating them. CDR3 length equals 14 residues. Germline values: CDR1 SGHTA, CDR2 FQGNSA.

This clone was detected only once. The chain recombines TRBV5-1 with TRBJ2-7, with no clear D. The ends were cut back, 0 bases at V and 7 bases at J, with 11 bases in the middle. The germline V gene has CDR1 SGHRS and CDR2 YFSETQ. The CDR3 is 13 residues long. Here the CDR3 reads CASSLALAGEQYF. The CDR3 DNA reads TGCGCCAGCAGCTTGGCGCTCGCCGGGGAGCAGTACTTC.

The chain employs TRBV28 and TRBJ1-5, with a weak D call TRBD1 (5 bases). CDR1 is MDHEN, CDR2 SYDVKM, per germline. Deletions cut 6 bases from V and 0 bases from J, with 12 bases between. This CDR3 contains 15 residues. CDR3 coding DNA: TGTGCCAGCAGCGAAACAGGTTATAGCAATCAGCCCCAGCATTTT. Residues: CASSETGYSNQPQHF.

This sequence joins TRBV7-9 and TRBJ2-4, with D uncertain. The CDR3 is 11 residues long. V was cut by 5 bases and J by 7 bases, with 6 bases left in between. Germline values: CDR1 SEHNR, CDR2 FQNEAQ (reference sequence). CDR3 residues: CASSPSNIQYF. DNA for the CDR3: TGTGCCAGCAGCCCTAGTAACATTCAGTACTTC.

CDR3 sequence: CASSTGYTGELFF. The CDR3 DNA sequence: TGTGCCAGCAGCACAGGGTACACCGGGGAGCTGTTTTTT. This rearrangement joins TRBV7-8 to TRBJ2-2, with TRBD1 as a possible D gene (6 bases). The CDR3 spans 13 residues. Trimming removed 5 bases at V and 3 bases at J, with 7 bases between. Germline V lookup: CDR1 SGHVS, CDR2 FQNEAQ.

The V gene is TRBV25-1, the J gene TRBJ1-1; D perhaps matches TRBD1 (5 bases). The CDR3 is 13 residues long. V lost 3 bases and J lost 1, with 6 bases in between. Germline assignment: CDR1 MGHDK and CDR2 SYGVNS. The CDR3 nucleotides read TGTGCCAGCAGTGACAGGGAGAACACTGAAGCTTTCTTT. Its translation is CASSDRENTEAFF.

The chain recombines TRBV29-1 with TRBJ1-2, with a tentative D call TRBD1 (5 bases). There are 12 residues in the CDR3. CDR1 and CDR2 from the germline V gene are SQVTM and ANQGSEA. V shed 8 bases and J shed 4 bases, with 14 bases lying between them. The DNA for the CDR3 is TGCAGCTACCGGGACTCCGGCTATGGCTACACCTTC. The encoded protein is CSYRDSGYGYTF.

The DNA for the CDR3 is TGCGCCAGCAGCTTGGTTTCACTAGAAGTTGCCGGCGGGGAGCTGTTTTTT. The encoded protein is CASSLVSLEVAGGELFF. This chain connects TRBV5-1 to TRBJ2-2; D is perhaps TRBD2 (5 bases). Trimming shortened V by 0 bases and J by 7 bases, and 19 bases separated the two germline ends. Germline lookup yields CDR1 SGHRS and CDR2 YFSETQ. The CDR3 totals 17 residues.

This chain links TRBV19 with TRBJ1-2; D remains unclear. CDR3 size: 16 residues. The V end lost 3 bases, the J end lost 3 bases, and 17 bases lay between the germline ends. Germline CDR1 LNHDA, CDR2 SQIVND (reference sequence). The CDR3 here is CASSMTSEGAYYGYTF. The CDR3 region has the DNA TGTGCCAGTAGTATGACGAGCGAGGGTGCTTACTATGGCTACACCTTC.

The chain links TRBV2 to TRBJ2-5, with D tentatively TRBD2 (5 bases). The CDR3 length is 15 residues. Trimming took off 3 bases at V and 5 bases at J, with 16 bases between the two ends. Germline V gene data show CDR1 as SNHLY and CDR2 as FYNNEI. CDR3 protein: CASSDRLSGSETQYF. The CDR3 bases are TGTGCCAGCAGTGACCGATTAAGTGGGAGTGAGACCCAGTACTTC. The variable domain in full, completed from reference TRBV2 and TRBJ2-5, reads EPEVTQTPSHQVTQMGQEVILRCVPISNHLYFYWYRQILGQKVEFLVSFYNNEISEKSEIFDDQFSVERPDGSNFTLKIRSTKLEDSAMYFCASSDRLSGSETQYFGPGTRLLVL.

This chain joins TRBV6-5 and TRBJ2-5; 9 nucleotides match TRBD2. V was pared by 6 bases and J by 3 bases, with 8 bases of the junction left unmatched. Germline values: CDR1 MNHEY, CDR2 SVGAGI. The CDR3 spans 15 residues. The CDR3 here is CASSPWAGGEETQYF. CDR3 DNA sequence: TGTGCCAGCAGCCCCTGGGCGGGAGGGGAAGAGACCCAGTACTTC.

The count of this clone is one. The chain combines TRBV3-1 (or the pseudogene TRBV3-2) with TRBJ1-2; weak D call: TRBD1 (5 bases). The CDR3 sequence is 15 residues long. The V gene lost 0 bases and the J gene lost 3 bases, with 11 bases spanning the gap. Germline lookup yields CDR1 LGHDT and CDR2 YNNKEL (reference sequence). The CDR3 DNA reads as TGTGCCAGCAGCCAAGATGGGGCGCGGTACTATGGCTACACCTTC. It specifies CASSQDGARYYGYTF.

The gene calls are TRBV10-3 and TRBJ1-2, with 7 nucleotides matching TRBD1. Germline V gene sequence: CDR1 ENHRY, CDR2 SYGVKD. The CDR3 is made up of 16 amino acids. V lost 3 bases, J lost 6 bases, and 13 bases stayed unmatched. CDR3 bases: TGTGCCATCAGTGAAAAGGTCCCAACAGGGGTTAATGGCTACACCTTC. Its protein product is CAISEKVPTGVNGYTF.

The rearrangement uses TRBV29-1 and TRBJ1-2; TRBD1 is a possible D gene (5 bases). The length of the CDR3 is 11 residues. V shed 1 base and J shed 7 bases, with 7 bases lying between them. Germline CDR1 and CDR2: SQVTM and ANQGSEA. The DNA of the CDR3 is TGCAGCGTTGAAGGGGGGGGTGGCTACACCTTC. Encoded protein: CSVEGGGGYTF.

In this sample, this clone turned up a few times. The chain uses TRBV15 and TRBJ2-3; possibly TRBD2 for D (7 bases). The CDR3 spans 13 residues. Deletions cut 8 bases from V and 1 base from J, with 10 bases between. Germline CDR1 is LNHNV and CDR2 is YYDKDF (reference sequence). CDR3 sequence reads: CATQGGGTDTQYF. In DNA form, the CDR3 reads TGTGCCACCCAAGGGGGGGGCACAGATACGCAGTATTTT.

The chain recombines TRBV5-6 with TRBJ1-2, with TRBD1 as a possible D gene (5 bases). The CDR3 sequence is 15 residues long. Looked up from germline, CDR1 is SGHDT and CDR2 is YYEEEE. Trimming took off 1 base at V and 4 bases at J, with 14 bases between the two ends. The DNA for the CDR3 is TGTGCCAGCAGCTTGATGGGCGGGGCGAGCTATGGCTACACCTTC. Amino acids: CASSLMGGASYGYTF.